What follows is one T cell receptor beta chain and its context. These data originate in a study of Graves' ophthalmopathy and Graves' hyperthyroidism. Amplification of TCR beta CDR3 regions used RNA transcripts. The first round was an RT-PCR with HTBI primers, and the second round was a multiplex PCR. TCRdb ran MiXCR on the multiplex PCR reads and lists one entry per CDR3 protein. The table has 300,000 to 500,000 distinct CDR3 sequences, 15% seen once. The sample comprised peripheral blood. This sequence was found in a woman under 30 with stable Graves' hyperthyroidism.

The CDR3 sequence: CATSDSGQVTYEQYF. CDR3 nucleotide sequence: TGTGCCACCAGTGATTCCGGACAGGTGACCTACGAGCAGTACTTC. The chain links TRBV24-1 to TRBJ2-7; 7 positions match TRBD1. The CDR3 totals 15 residues. Trimming removed 2 bases from V and 2 bases from J; junction bases left unmatched: 5. Germline CDR1 and CDR2: KGHDR and SFDVKD.